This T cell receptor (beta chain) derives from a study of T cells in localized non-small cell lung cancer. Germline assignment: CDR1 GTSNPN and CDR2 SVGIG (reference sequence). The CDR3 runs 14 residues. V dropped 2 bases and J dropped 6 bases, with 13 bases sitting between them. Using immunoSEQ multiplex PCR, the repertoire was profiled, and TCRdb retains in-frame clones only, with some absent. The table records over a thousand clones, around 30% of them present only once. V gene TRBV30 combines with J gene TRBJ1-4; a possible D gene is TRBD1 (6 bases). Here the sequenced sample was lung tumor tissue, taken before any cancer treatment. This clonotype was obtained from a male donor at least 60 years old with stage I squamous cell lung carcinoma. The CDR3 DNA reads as TGTGCCTGGAGTCCGGGACACGGGGATGAAAAACTGTTTTTT. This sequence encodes CAWSPGHGDEKLFF. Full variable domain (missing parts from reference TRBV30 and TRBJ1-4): SQTIHQWPATLVQPVGSPLSLECTVEGTSNPNLYWYRQAAGRGLQLLFYSVGIGQISSEVPQNLSASRPQDRQFILSSKKLLLSDSGFYLCAWSPGHGDEKLFFGSGTQLSVL.